This is a list of T cell receptor beta chains from one sample in a study of Ad26.COV2.S vaccination and SARS-CoV-2 variants. Data came from immunoSEQ multiplex PCR; TCRdb stores just in-frame clones and leaves some out. The sample contains around 300,000 clones, about 89% of which appear only once. The sequencing used peripheral blood, collected in a trial of Ad26.COV2.S vaccine versus placebo. The receptors shown here come from a person aged 18-65 years who received the Ad26.COV2.S COVID-19 vaccine or a placebo. Each CDR3 is given with its conserved first and last residue. Each record gives: D gene, clone size, V gene, J gene, CDR3 DNA, CDR3 protein. The D gene is left open where the match is weak. Clone size appears in some rows only: once, few, many, or a class for an expanded clone.

TRBD1	NA	TRBV6-6	TRBJ1-2	TGTGCCAGCAGTCTCGGACAGGGGCGGTACTATGGCTACACCTTC	CASSLGQGRYYGYTF
NA	few	TRBV2	TRBJ1-1	TGTGCCAGGGAGTCTGAAGCTTTCTTT	CARESEAFF
NA	NA	TRBV27	TRBJ1-1	TGTGCCAGCAGTTTGTCGGGAGGGATAGAGAACACTGAAGCTTTCTTT	CASSLSGGIENTEAFF
TRBD1	NA	TRBV27	TRBJ2-3	TGTGCCAGCAGTTTACTACAGGGGGCGAGCACAGATACGCAGTATTTT	CASSLLQGASTDTQYF
NA	NA	TRBV19	TRBJ2-1	TGTGCCAGTAGTATGCGGACGCCAAATGAGCAGTTCTTC	CASSMRTPNEQFF
TRBD2	once	TRBV29-1	TRBJ2-1	TGCAACCCGAGGAGAGGCGGGGGAAGTGAGCAGTTCTTC	CNPRRGGGSEQFF
NA	NA	TRBV27	TRBJ1-2	TGTGCCAGCAGAATAGGAGGGGGGGCGCGGGGTGGCTACACCTTC	CASRIGGGARGGYTF
NA	NA	TRBV6-5	TRBJ1-1	TGTGCCAGCAATCGGGAATTGGACACTGAAGCTTTCTTT	CASNRELDTEAFF
TRBD1	NA	TRBV6-5	TRBJ1-5	TGTGCCAGCAGCCGGGGGGACAGAAATCAGCCCCAGCATTTT	CASSRGDRNQPQHF
NA	NA	TRBV21-1	TRBJ1-3	TGTGCCAGCAGCAATTTCCCGGGTGCGGGTGGAAACACCATATATTTT	CASSNFPGAGGNTIYF
NA	NA	TRBV11-2	TRBJ2-7	TGTGCCAGCAGCTGGCCACAGGCCTACGAGCAGTACTTC	CASSWPQAYEQYF
NA	NA	TRBV6-6	TRBJ1-1	TGTGCCAGCAGTACTCAGGAATTCGAGGTCATCACTGAAGCTTTCTTT	CASSTQEFEVITEAFF
TRBD1	NA	TRBV5-4	TRBJ2-3	TGTGCCAGCAGCCCCCCCGGGACAGAGAGAGATACGCAGTATTTT	CASSPPGTERDTQYF
NA	NA	TRBV29-1	TRBJ2-7	TGCAGCGTTGTTTTCAAGAGCTCCTACGAGCAGTACTTC	CSVVFKSSYEQYF
NA	NA	TRBV3-1/TRBV3-2	TRBJ2-2	TGTGCCAGCAGAATCACCGGGGAGCTGTTTTTT	CASRITGELFF
NA	NA	TRBV30	TRBJ2-7	TGTGCCTGGAGTGTACGAGGCGGCTCCTACGAGCAGTACTTC	CAWSVRGGSYEQYF
NA	NA	TRBV9	TRBJ1-4	TGTGCCAGCAGCGTAGGGACGGGCCCCACTAATGAAAAACTGTTTTTT	CASSVGTGPTNEKLFF
NA	few	TRBV11-1	TRBJ2-7	TGTGCCAGCAGCTTTTATGGGTACGAGCAGTACTTC	CASSFYGYEQYF
TRBD2	NA	TRBV7-9	TRBJ2-7	TGTGCCAGCAGCCCAGGACTAGCGGAATACTACTACGAGCAGTACTTC	CASSPGLAEYYYEQYF
TRBD1	NA	TRBV27	TRBJ2-7	TGTGCCAGCAGTTTATTCGGGACAGGGACCTACGAGCAGTACTTC	CASSLFGTGTYEQYF
NA	NA	TRBV7-2	TRBJ1-5	TGTGCCAGCAGCTTACACAACAATCAGCCCCAGCATTTT	CASSLHNNQPQHF
NA	NA	TRBV19	TRBJ1-4	TGTGCCAGTAACCCAGGGGCAGGGGAAGAAAAACTGTTTTTT	CASNPGAGEEKLFF
NA	few	TRBV3-1/TRBV3-2	TRBJ1-2	TGTGCCAGCAGCCCTGGACAGTACGTCGATGGCTACACCTTC	CASSPGQYVDGYTF
NA	NA	TRBV9	TRBJ2-3	TGTGCCAGCAGCGTACAAGGGGCAATTAGCACAGATACGCAGTATTTT	CASSVQGAISTDTQYF
NA	NA	TRBV3-1/TRBV3-2	TRBJ2-7	TGTGCCAGCAGCCGAGAATATGAGGACTTC	CASSREYEDF